The subject of this entry is one T cell receptor (beta chain). Its antigen is unidentified. The sample originates from a study of shared clonotypes between healthy human individuals. Study-level findings and limits: The study found about 4.6% of naive CD4 clonotypes shared across a handful of donors. Deeper or shallower sequencing was expected to change how clonotypes are shared among donors.

Assay execution took place at the deep level. Investigators spread the genomic DNA of each subset evenly over several immunoSEQ plates. The protocol was immunoSEQ multiplex PCR, while the TCRdb copy is restricted to in-frame clones and leaves out a portion. The data contain around 700,000 clones, about 78% of them singletons. The V segment lost 5 bases and the J segment 3 bases; nucleotides outside the gene matches: 14. The CDR3 runs to 17 residues. CDR1 is SEHNR and CDR2 is FQNEAQ in the germline V gene (reference sequence). The sequenced material came from memory CD4+ T cells sorted from blood. Documented subset: CD45RA-negative fraction. V usage is TRBV7-9 and J usage is TRBJ2-7; 9 bases match TRBD1. This clonotype originated in a woman between 25 and 40 years old in good health. DNA for the CDR3: TGTGCCAGCAGCCCGGACAGGGGCAGGGGAAAAGACTACGAGCAGTACTTC. It encodes CASSPDRGRGKDYEQYF.